A selection of T cell receptor beta chains follows, all from one sample in a study of blood T cell repertoires in COVID-19. Data came from immunoSEQ multiplex PCR; TCRdb stores just in-frame clones and leaves some out. The sample has fewer than 400,000 clones; 70% to 90% are singletons. The sample comprised PBMCs or T cells enriched from blood (not recorded which). The origin of the receptors is a man younger than 40 who had recovered from COVID-19. CDR3s include the opening cysteine and the closing phenylalanine or tryptophan. Only part of the rows carry a size: once, few, many, or a class if the clone is expanded.

TRBV7-2	-	TRBJ1-2	CASSLAGQPYGYTF
TRBV2	-	TRBJ1-1	CASRRINTEAFF
TRBV6-5	once	TRBJ1-2	CASSRGNYGYTF
TRBV19	-	TRBJ1-5	CASSIVPGTGGQPQHF
TRBV12-3/TRBV12-4	-	TRBJ1-2	CASSLQGDYGYTF
TRBV5-6	-	TRBJ1-6	CASRIGQGAYNSPLHF
TRBV10-3	-	TRBJ1-1	CAISEGGLMNTEAFF
TRBV5-4	-	TRBJ2-2	CASSQKGQTLDGELFF
TRBV6-1	-	TRBJ2-6	CASSEVGERGSGANVLTF
TRBV9	-	TRBJ2-7	CASSVSPGLAGGRPSYEQYF
TRBV6-5	-	TRBJ2-2	CASSYGRQGELFF
TRBV27	-	TRBJ2-7	CASSFLAAGSYEQYF
TRBV2	-	TRBJ2-5	CASSEGRGKETQYF
TRBV5-8	-	TRBJ2-1	CASSTPRRDRAQNEQFF
TRBV6-5	-	TRBJ1-3	CASSSTASSGNTIYF
TRBV4-1	-	TRBJ1-1	CASSHRLSAFMNTEAFF